The 32 T cell receptor beta chains below all came from one sample that was sequenced in a study of T cells in Graves' hyperthyroidism and ophthalmopathy. Template material for amplifying TCR beta CDR3 regions consisted of RNA transcripts. When the TCR CDR3 underwent first-round RT-PCR, the HTBI primer set was used. TCRdb fed the multiplex PCR reads into MiXCR, producing one record per CDR3 protein. The data contain approximately 640,000 distinct CDR3 sequences, roughly 17% of them singletons. The sample consisted of blood. The receptors were sampled from a man aged 45-60 years with Graves' hyperthyroidism.

For this clonotype: A much more abundant neighbour one base away suggests this may be a read error. V usage is TRBV7-2 and J usage is TRBJ2-1; maybe TRBD2 (7 bases). The germline V gene encodes CDR1 SGHTA and CDR2 FQGNSA. CDR3 length: 15 residues. The CDR3 DNA sequence: TGTGCCAGCAGCATTTGGACTAGGACAGCCAATGAGCAGCTCTTC. Its translation: CASSIWTRTANEQLF.

V usage is TRBV16 and J usage is TRBJ1-5; 8 nucleotides line up with TRBD1. This CDR3 comprises 15 residues. Germline assignment: CDR1 KGHSY and CDR2 FQNENV. Trimming took 0 bases from V and 6 from J; bases not matched to a gene: 4. CDR3 amino acids: CASSQSRTGTQPQHF. As DNA, the CDR3 is TGTGCCAGCAGCCAATCTCGGACAGGGACTCAGCCCCAGCATTTT.

This clonotype was counted between two and nine times. The chain is built from TRBV3-1 and TRBJ2-1; 15 nucleotides match TRBD2. Looked up from germline, CDR1 is LGHDT and CDR2 is YNNKEL (reference sequence). The CDR3 has 16 amino acids. The V and J ends lost 4 bases and 9 bases, in that order; junction bases with no gene match: 7. CDR3 coding DNA: TGTGCCAGCAGCCCCCGGGGACTAGCGGGAGGACTTGAGCAGTTCTTC. Translated, it gives CASSPRGLAGGLEQFF.

The DNA for the CDR3 is TGTGCCAGCAGTTTACGGGGCGGGCATGCTGGCTCCTACAATGAGCAGTTCTTC. It encodes CASSLRGGHAGSYNEQFF. The V call is TRBV6-5, the J call TRBJ2-1; D is possibly TRBD1 or TRBD2 (5 bases each). V lost 4 bases to trimming and J lost 0 bases, with 19 bases between them. Germline CDR1 reads MNHEY; CDR2 reads SVGAGI. The CDR3 is made up of 18 amino acids.

The table lists this clonotype with a few counts. The chain joins TRBV28 to TRBJ2-2; 12 bases map to TRBD1. CDR1 is MDHEN, CDR2 SYDVKM, per germline. The CDR3 has 16 amino acids. J lost 7 bases, V lost 5 bases, and 8 bases had no gene match. The CDR3: CASSVRDRGPHGELFF. Written as DNA, the CDR3 is TGTGCCAGCAGTGTGCGGGACAGGGGGCCTCACGGGGAGCTGTTTTTT.

This clonotype came up many times. The CDR3 sequence: CASSWTSGITGELFF. DNA of the CDR3: TGTGCCAGCAGTTGGACTAGCGGGATCACCGGGGAGCTGTTTTTT. The chain uses TRBV28 and TRBJ2-2, with TRBD2 matching over 12 bases. The CDR3 spans 15 residues. Trimming took 4 bases from V and 4 from J; bases not matched to a gene: 1. The V gene's germline CDR1 is MDHEN and CDR2 SYDVKM. Full variable domain (rest looked up from reference TRBV28 and TRBJ2-2): DVKVTQSSRYLVKRTGEKVFLECVQDMDHENMFWYRQDPGLGLRLIYFSYDVKMKEKGDIPEGYSVSREKKERFSLILESASTNQTSMYLCASSWTSGITGELFFGEGSRLTVL.

Many counts were recorded for this clonotype. V gene TRBV11-1 combines with J gene TRBJ2-1; D unresolved. V gave up 0 bases and J gave up 1 base, with 7 bases separating them. The CDR3 spans 15 residues. The germline V gene encodes CDR1 SGHAT and CDR2 FQDESV (reference sequence). The CDR3 region has the DNA TGTGCCAGCAGCTTAGCGCACAGATCCTACAATGAGCAGTTCTTC. Translation gives CASSLAHRSYNEQFF.

The chain couples TRBV5-1 to TRBJ2-7; D is uncertain. The length of the CDR3 is 13 residues. Trimming removed 7 bases from V and 0 bases from J, with 11 bases in between. Germline CDR1 and CDR2: SGHRS and YFSETQ. The CDR3 sequence: CASGAGNSYEQYF. CDR3 bases: TGCGCCAGCGGTGCTGGGAACTCCTACGAGCAGTACTTC. Drawing the rest from reference TRBV5-1 and TRBJ2-7, the complete variable domain is KAGVTQTPRYLIKTRGQQVTLSCSPISGHRSVSWYQQTPGQGLQFLFEYFSETQRNKGNFPGRFSGRQFSNSRSEMNVSTLELGDSALYLCASGAGNSYEQYFGPGTRLTVT.

This sequence joins TRBV19 and TRBJ1-2; TRBD1 is a possible D gene (5 bases). Per the germline V gene, CDR1 is LNHDA and CDR2 is SQIVND (reference sequence). Trimming removed 5 bases at V and 6 bases at J, with 16 bases between. This CDR3 is built from 14 residues. CDR3 nucleotide sequence: TGTGCCAGTAGTGTCTTTGACAGAGGAAATGGCTACACCTTC. As protein: CASSVFDRGNGYTF.

This clonotype showed up many times. The rearrangement joins TRBV7-3 to TRBJ2-1; weak D call: TRBD1 (5 bases). This CDR3 contains 15 residues. The germline V gene has CDR1 SGHTA and CDR2 FQGTGA. Trimming took off 0 bases at V and 4 bases at J, with 10 bases between the two ends. CDR3 nucleotide sequence: TGTGCCAGCAGCTTAACTAGGGGAAGGTACAATGAGCAGTTCTTC. It encodes CASSLTRGRYNEQFF.

This clonotype was counted between two and nine times. V is TRBV16 and J is TRBJ1-5; D possibly corresponds to TRBD1 (5 bases). V lost 3 bases to trimming and J lost 5 bases, with 14 bases between them. The germline CDR1 and CDR2 sequences are KGHSY and FQNENV. This CDR3 spans 15 amino acids. The CDR3 DNA reads as TGTGCCAGCAGCCAGTTTCGGGGGTCTTATCAGCCCCAGCATTTT. Protein: CASSQFRGSYQPQHF.

This clonotype appeared many times. The chain couples TRBV7-3 to TRBJ2-7; perhaps TRBD2 as D (5 bases). CDR3 length equals 18 residues. V lost 1 base and J lost 0, with 19 bases in between. The germline V gene encodes CDR1 SGHTA and CDR2 FQGTGA. CDR3 nucleotide sequence: TGTGCCAGCAGCTTAAGGTGTGCTCTCTTAGCGTGCTCCTACGAGCAGTACTTC. This gives the protein CASSLRCALLACSYEQYF.

This clonotype was recorded a few times. This chain uses TRBV7-2 with TRBJ1-5, with D possibly being TRBD1 (5 bases). Germline V CDR1 and CDR2: SGHTA, FQGNSA. There are 14 residues in the CDR3. The germline V and J ends were trimmed by 5 bases and 4 bases, with 12 bases remaining between them. The CDR3 sequence: CASSPFGTNQPQHF. Written as DNA, the CDR3 is TGTGCCAGCAGCCCCTTTGGGACTAATCAGCCCCAGCATTTT.

This clonotype was observed a few times. This rearrangement joins TRBV10-2 to TRBJ1-4; D is perhaps TRBD1 (5 bases). CDR1 WSHSY and CDR2 SAAADI come from the germline V gene. The CDR3 has 14 amino acids. V lost 5 bases to trimming and J lost 3 bases, with 10 bases between them. DNA of the CDR3: TGCGCCAGCAGTTACCTGGGGGCTAATGAAAAACTGTTTTTT. Encoded protein: CASSYLGANEKLFF.

This clonotype was picked up a small number of times. V is TRBV7-8 and J is TRBJ2-3; 10 bases match TRBD2. The length of the CDR3 is 16 residues. Germline values: CDR1 SGHVS, CDR2 FQNEAQ. Trimming cost V 1 base and J 1 base; bases outside gene matches: 2. CDR3 sequence reads: CASSLDLAGGTDTQYF. CDR3 in DNA: TGTGCCAGCAGCTTAGATCTAGCGGGAGGCACAGATACGCAGTATTTT.

This rearrangement joins TRBV2 to TRBJ2-3, with 9 bases identical to TRBD2. The CDR3 length is 17 residues. Per germline, CDR1 SNHLY and CDR2 FYNNEI. The V segment lost 3 bases and the J segment 0 bases; nucleotides outside the gene matches: 7. DNA of the CDR3: TGTGCCAGCAGTGACTCCTTAGCGGGAGCAAGCACAGATACGCAGTATTTT. Encoded protein: CASSDSLAGASTDTQYF.

This clonotype was found a few times. This chain connects TRBV10-3 to TRBJ1-1; a possible D gene is TRBD1 (5 bases). The ends were cut back, 9 bases at V and 5 bases at J, with 13 bases in the middle. The germline V gene encodes CDR1 ENHRY and CDR2 SYGVKD. CDR3 length: 12 residues. The CDR3 DNA sequence: TGTGCCATTTCTGGGGGAGTTACTGAAGCTTTCTTT. Amino acid sequence: CAISGGVTEAFF.

The sample holds many counts of this clonotype. The chain employs TRBV5-1 and TRBJ1-2; D call uncertain. V lost 0 bases and J 3 bases, leaving 9 bases between the germline ends. The germline V gene encodes CDR1 SGHRS and CDR2 YFSETQ. There are 14 residues in the CDR3. In DNA form, the CDR3 reads TGCGCCAGCAGCTTGGAGGGCAGATACTATGGCTACACCTTC. It encodes CASSLEGRYYGYTF.

This clonotype was observed a handful of times. The chain links TRBV5-6 to TRBJ1-4; 9 bases match TRBD1. The germline V gene encodes CDR1 SGHDT and CDR2 YYEEEE. The CDR3 contains 15 residues. Trimming cost V 1 base and J 5 bases; bases outside gene matches: 3. The CDR3 sequence is CASSLNRGLNEKLFF. The CDR3, as DNA: TGTGCCAGCAGCTTGAACAGGGGGCTAAATGAAAAACTGTTTTTT.

The V gene is TRBV6-2 or TRBV6-3, the J gene TRBJ2-4; 9 positions agree with TRBD2. CDR3 size: 18 residues. CDR1 and CDR2 (germline): MNHEY, SVGEGT. The ends lost 8 bases at V and 1 base at J; junction bases unmatched: 15. In DNA, the CDR3 is TGTGCCAGCGGGACATACGTAAACAGCGGGAGGGCCAAAAACATTCAGTACTTC. Translated: CASGTYVNSGRAKNIQYF.

For this clonotype: One end of the junction varies from germline; a read error may be responsible. V usage is TRBV2 and J usage is TRBJ2-2, with 8 bases aligning to TRBD1. Per the germline V gene, CDR1 is SNHLY and CDR2 is FYNNEI. This CDR3 has 13 amino acids. The CDR3 reads CASSDRQGSIPVF. The CDR3, as DNA: TGTGCCAGCAGTGATCGACAGGGGTCAATTCCGGTTTTT.

This clonotype showed up many times. The chain carries TRBV28 and TRBJ1-1; D possibly corresponds to TRBD1 (5 bases). This CDR3 contains 14 residues. The V end was cut by 5 bases, the J end by 3 bases, with 13 bases between. CDR1 MDHEN and CDR2 SYDVKM come from the germline V gene. This CDR3 reads CASSMGLADTEAFF. Written as DNA, the CDR3 is TGTGCCAGCAGTATGGGACTTGCGGACACTGAAGCTTTCTTT.

The sample holds many counts of this clonotype. The chain is built from TRBV12-3 or TRBV12-4 and TRBJ1-5; a possible D gene is TRBD1 (5 bases). The length of the CDR3 is 16 residues. V lost 4 bases and J lost 1, with 14 bases in between. Written as DNA, the CDR3 is TGTGCCAGCAGTTCGACCCGTGGGGGGAGCAATCAGCCCCAGCATTTT. It specifies CASSSTRGGSNQPQHF.

In its sample, this clonotype was seen many times. The genes are TRBV27 and TRBJ2-7; tentatively, D is TRBD1 (5 bases). V shed 2 bases and J shed 2 bases, with 10 bases lying between them. Germline-derived CDR1 and CDR2 are MNHEY and SMNVEV (reference sequence). CDR3 size: 14 residues. The CDR3 here is CASSLTGAAYEQYF. The CDR3 DNA reads TGTGCCAGCAGTTTAACAGGAGCAGCCTACGAGCAGTACTTC.

This clonotype was detected ten times or more. The V call is TRBV12-3 or TRBV12-4, the J call TRBJ2-7; no definite D call. V was cut by 3 bases and J by 0 bases, with 15 bases left in between. The CDR3 consists of 16 residues. The CDR3 sequence: CASSFASQVLSYEQYF. Written as DNA, the CDR3 is TGTGCCAGCAGTTTCGCCAGCCAAGTCCTCTCCTACGAGCAGTACTTC.

This clonotype was observed at least ten times. The chain joins TRBV20-1 to TRBJ2-7, with D uncertain. Trimming removed 1 base at V and 3 bases at J, with 7 bases between. CDR1 is DFQATT, CDR2 SNEGSKA, per germline (reference sequence). The CDR3 is made up of 12 amino acids. In nucleotides, the CDR3 is TGCAGTGCTAGAGGAAGGGACTACGAGCAGTACTTC. Its translation: CSARGRDYEQYF.

This clonotype was counted many times. This chain joins TRBV6-1 and TRBJ2-5; possible D gene TRBD2, 5 bases. V was cut by 2 bases and J by 0 bases, with 13 bases left in between. The CDR3 is 16 residues long. Germline CDR1 and CDR2: MNHNS and SASEGT. The CDR3 coding sequence is TGTGCCAGCAGTGAAACGGGATACAGAGACCAAGAGACCCAGTACTTC. Translating it yields CASSETGYRDQETQYF.

This clonotype was detected a few times. This chain links TRBV14 with TRBJ2-7; possible D gene TRBD1, 5 bases. CDR1 and CDR2 (germline): SGHDN, FVKESK. The CDR3 is 14 residues long. V lost 4 bases and J lost 0, with 10 bases in between. This CDR3 reads CASSPEDNSYEQYF. Written as DNA, the CDR3 is TGTGCCAGCAGCCCCGAGGACAACTCCTACGAGCAGTACTTC.

The rearrangement links TRBV12-3 or TRBV12-4 to TRBJ2-4; D is uncertain. The CDR3 runs 16 residues. V lost 6 bases and J 2 bases, leaving 17 bases between the germline ends. The CDR3 DNA follows: TGTGCCAGCAGCCCATCTCCCGCAATGACCAAAAACATTCAGTACTTC. Amino acids: CASSPSPAMTKNIQYF.

The gene calls are TRBV7-9 and TRBJ2-7, with unresolved D. The length of the CDR3 is 13 residues. Trimming took off 5 bases at V and 5 bases at J, with 13 bases between the two ends. Per the germline V gene, CDR1 is SEHNR and CDR2 is FQNEAQ (reference sequence). CDR3 in amino acids: CASSLDPIHEQYF. The CDR3 region has the DNA TGTGCCAGCAGCCTGGACCCGATTCACGAGCAGTACTTC. The full variable domain, with the rest looked up from reference TRBV7-9 and TRBJ2-7, is DTGVSQNPRHKITKRGQNVTFRCDPISEHNRLYWYRQTLGQGPEFLTYFQNEAQLEKSRLLSDRFSAERPKGSFSTLEIQRTEQGDSAMYLCASSLDPIHEQYFGPGTRLTVT.

This clonotype was counted at least ten times. The V call is TRBV27, the J call TRBJ2-1; 8 nucleotides align to TRBD1. From germline, CDR1 is MNHEY and CDR2 SMNVEV (reference sequence). V shed 5 bases, J shed 8 bases, and the junction held 14 bases outside the gene matches. The CDR3 sequence is 16 residues long. The chain's CDR3 is CASSPLGQGTLDEQFF. As DNA, the CDR3 is TGTGCCAGCAGTCCCCTCGGACAGGGTACCTTGGATGAGCAGTTCTTC.

This clonotype was picked up a small number of times. The chain carries TRBV18 and TRBJ1-6; unclear D gene. V was pared by 2 bases and J by 7 bases, with 9 bases between. There are 14 residues in the CDR3. CDR1 and CDR2 from the germline V gene are KGHSH and LQKENI. The CDR3 protein is CASSPSLKNSPLHF. In DNA form, the CDR3 reads TGTGCCAGCTCACCAAGTCTCAAGAATTCACCCCTCCACTTT.